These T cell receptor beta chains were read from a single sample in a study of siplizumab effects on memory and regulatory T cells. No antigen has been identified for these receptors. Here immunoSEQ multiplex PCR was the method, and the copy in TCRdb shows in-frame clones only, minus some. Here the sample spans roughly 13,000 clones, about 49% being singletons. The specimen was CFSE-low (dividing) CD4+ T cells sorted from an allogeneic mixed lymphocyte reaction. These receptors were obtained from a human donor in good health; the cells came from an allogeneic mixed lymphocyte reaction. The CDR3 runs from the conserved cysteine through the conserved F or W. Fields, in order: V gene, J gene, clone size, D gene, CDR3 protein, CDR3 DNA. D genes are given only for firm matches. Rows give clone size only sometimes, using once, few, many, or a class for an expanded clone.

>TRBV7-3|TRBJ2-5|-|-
CASSAWGVETQYF
TGTGCCAGCAGCGCTTGGGGAGTTGAGACCCAGTACTTC
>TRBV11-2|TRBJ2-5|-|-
CASSLVGGEETQYF
TGTGCCAGCAGCTTAGTTGGCGGGGAAGAGACCCAGTACTTC
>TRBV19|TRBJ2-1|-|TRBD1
CASSRKLPGQGSTYEQFF
TGTGCCAGTAGTAGGAAACTTCCGGGACAGGGAAGCACCTATGAGCAGTTCTTC
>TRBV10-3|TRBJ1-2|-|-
CAISESIDYGYTF
TGTGCCATCAGTGAGTCCATCGACTATGGCTACACCTTC
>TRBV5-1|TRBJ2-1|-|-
CASSLRTTQEEFF
TGCGCCAGCAGCCTTCGGACCACCCAGGAGGAGTTCTTC
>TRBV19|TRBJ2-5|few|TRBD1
CASTLQSGTGIQETQYF
TGTGCCAGTACTTTACAATCCGGGACAGGCATACAAGAGACCCAGTACTTC
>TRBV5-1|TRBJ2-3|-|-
CASSPTIPIRDTQYF
TGCGCCAGCAGTCCGACTATACCAATAAGAGATACGCAGTATTTT
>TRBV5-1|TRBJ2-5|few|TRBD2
CASSLSGAGVVKTQYF
TGCGCCAGCAGCTTATCAGGAGCGGGAGTAGTTAAGACCCAGTACTTC
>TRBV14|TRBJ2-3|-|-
CASSRTLGGTTDTQYF
TGTGCCAGCAGCCGCACCTTAGGAGGGACCACAGATACGCAGTATTTT
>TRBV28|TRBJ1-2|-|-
CASLDHRYGYTF
TGTGCCAGCCTTGACCACCGCTATGGCTACACCTTC
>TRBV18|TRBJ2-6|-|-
CASSGVAGANVLTF
TGTGCCAGCTCGGGGGTAGCTGGGGCCAACGTCCTGACTTTC
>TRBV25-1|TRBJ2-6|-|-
CASSAHSGANVLTF
TGTGCCAGCAGTGCTCACTCTGGGGCCAACGTCCTGACTTTC
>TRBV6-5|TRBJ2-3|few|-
CASRNTDTQYF
TGTGCCAGCAGAAACACAGATACGCAGTATTTT
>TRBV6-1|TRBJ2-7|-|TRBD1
CASRGQGVNEQYF
TGTGCCAGCAGGGGACAGGGGGTCAACGAGCAGTACTTC
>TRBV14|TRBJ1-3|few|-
CASSPLGPGNTIYF
TGTGCCAGCAGCCCCCTGGGGCCTGGAAACACCATATATTTT
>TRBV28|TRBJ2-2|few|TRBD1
CASSLQGRNTGELFF
TGTGCCAGCAGCCTACAGGGGCGGAACACCGGGGAGCTGTTTTTT
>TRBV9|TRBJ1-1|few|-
CASGTSLSARGTEAFF
TGTGCCAGCGGGACATCGCTTTCGGCCAGGGGCACTGAAGCTTTCTTT
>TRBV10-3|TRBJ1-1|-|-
CATMGADSPEAFF
TGTGCCACCATGGGGGCGGACAGCCCTGAAGCTTTCTTT
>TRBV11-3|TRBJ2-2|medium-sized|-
CASSSPGTTTGELFF
TGTGCCAGCAGTTCCCCGGGGACAACTACCGGGGAGCTGTTTTTT
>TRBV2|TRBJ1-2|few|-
CASSGKTGYYGYTF
TGTGCCAGCAGTGGAAAGACAGGATACTATGGCTACACCTTC
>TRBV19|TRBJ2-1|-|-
CASSHRNEQFF
TGTGCCAGTAGCCACCGCAATGAGCAGTTCTTC
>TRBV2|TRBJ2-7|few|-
CASRETGGRSYEQYF
TGTGCCAGCAGGGAAACGGGGGGCCGCTCCTACGAGCAGTACTTC
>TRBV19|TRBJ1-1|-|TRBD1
CASSKGTENTEAFF
TGTGCCAGTAGTAAAGGGACAGAGAACACTGAAGCTTTCTTT
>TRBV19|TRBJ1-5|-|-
CASSTAGLRGNQPQHF
TGTGCCAGTAGTACCGCCGGCTTAAGGGGCAATCAGCCCCAGCATTTT
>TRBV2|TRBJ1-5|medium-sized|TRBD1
CASSQDRVYQPQHF
TGTGCCAGCAGTCAGGACAGGGTGTATCAGCCCCAGCATTTT
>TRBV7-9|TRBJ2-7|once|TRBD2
CASSLWRAGVDDEQYF
TGTGCCAGCAGCTTATGGAGGGCGGGAGTGGACGACGAGCAGTACTTC
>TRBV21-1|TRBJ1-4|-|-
CASSKGSDGGEKLFF
TGTGCCAGCAGCAAAGGTTCGGACGGAGGTGAAAAACTGTTTTTT
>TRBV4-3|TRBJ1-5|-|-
CASSHLGNQPQHF
TGCGCCAGCAGCCACTTAGGGAATCAGCCCCAGCATTTT
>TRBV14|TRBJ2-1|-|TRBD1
CASSQRGTGGNEQFF
TGTGCCAGCAGCCAACGTGGGACAGGGGGCAATGAGCAGTTCTTC
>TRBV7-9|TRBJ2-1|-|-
CASRLYSYNEQFF
TGTGCCAGCCGCCTCTACAGTTACAATGAGCAGTTCTTC
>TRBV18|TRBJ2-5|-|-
CASSERDQETQYF
TGTGCCAGCTCAGAGCGGGACCAAGAGACCCAGTACTTC
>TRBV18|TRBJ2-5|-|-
CASSPPLLRGDQETQYF
TGTGCCAGCTCACCACCTTTATTACGAGGGGACCAAGAGACCCAGTACTTC
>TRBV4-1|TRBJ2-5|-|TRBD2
CASSRGGGRQTQYF
TGCGCCAGCAGCCGGGGGGGAGGGCGACAGACCCAGTACTTC
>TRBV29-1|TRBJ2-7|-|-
CSVARGFGFDEQYF
TGCAGCGTTGCCAGAGGGTTTGGCTTCGACGAGCAGTACTTC
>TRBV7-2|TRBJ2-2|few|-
CASSLGFVAGELFF
TGTGCCAGCAGCTTAGGGTTTGTTGCCGGGGAGCTGTTTTTT
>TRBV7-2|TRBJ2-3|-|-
CASSLGLEFTDTQYF
TGTGCCAGCAGCTTAGGTTTAGAGTTCACAGATACGCAGTATTTT
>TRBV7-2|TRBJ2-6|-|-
CASRQTGANVLTF
TGTGCCAGCAGGCAAACTGGGGCCAACGTCCTGACTTTC
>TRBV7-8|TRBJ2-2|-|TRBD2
CASSLASGANTGELFF
TGTGCCAGCAGCTTGGCTAGCGGAGCGAACACCGGGGAGCTGTTTTTT
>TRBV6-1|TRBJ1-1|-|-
CASRRDTEAFF
TGTGCCAGCAGGCGGGACACTGAAGCTTTCTTT
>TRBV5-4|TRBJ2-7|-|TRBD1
CASSPGGQGNYEQYF
TGTGCCAGCAGCCCCGGAGGACAGGGGAATTACGAGCAGTACTTC
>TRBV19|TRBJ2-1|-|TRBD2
CASSRTPSGGENEQFF
TGTGCCAGTAGTAGGACTCCTAGCGGCGGGGAGAATGAGCAGTTCTTC
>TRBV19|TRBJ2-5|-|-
CASSITQGSETQYF
TGTGCCAGTAGTATCACGCAGGGGTCAGAGACCCAGTACTTC
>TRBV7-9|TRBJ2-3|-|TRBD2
CASSLGWLAGADTQYF
TGTGCCAGCAGCTTAGGTTGGCTAGCGGGAGCAGATACGCAGTATTTT
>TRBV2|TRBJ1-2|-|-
CASSVDPVIYGYTF
TGTGCCAGCAGTGTGGACCCCGTTATCTATGGCTACACCTTC
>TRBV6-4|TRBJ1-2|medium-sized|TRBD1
CARGQGALGEGYTF
TGTGCCAGGGGACAGGGGGCCCTCGGGGAAGGCTACACCTTC
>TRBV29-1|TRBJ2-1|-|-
CSVWGRGSYNEQFF
TGCAGCGTTTGGGGGAGGGGGTCCTACAATGAGCAGTTCTTC
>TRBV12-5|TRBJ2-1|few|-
CASAPLVVGEQFF
TGTGCTAGTGCCCCGTTGGTTGTGGGTGAGCAGTTCTTC
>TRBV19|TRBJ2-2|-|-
CASHPWDATNTGELFF
TGTGCCAGCCACCCTTGGGACGCCACGAACACCGGGGAGCTGTTTTTT
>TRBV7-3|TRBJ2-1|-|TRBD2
CASSLSASGGYSEQFF
TGTGCCAGCAGCTTAAGTGCCAGCGGGGGGTACAGTGAGCAGTTCTTC
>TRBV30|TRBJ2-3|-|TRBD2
CAWTPGLAGGPDTQYF
TGTGCCTGGACACCGGGACTAGCGGGAGGGCCGGATACGCAGTATTTT
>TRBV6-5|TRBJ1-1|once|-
CASSYRAAATEAFF
TGTGCCAGCAGTTACAGAGCGGCGGCGACTGAAGCTTTCTTT
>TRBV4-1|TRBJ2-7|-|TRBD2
CASRLGTSGSYEQYF
TGCGCCAGCAGACTAGGGACTAGCGGATCCTACGAGCAGTACTTC
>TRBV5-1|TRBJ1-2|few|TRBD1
CASSYRGGYGYTF
TGCGCCAGCAGCTACAGGGGCGGCTATGGCTACACCTTC
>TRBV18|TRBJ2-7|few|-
CASSAQTQGLSYEQYF
TGTGCCAGCTCGGCGCAGACTCAGGGGCTCTCCTACGAGCAGTACTTC
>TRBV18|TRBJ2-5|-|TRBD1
CASSYRGQETQYF
TGTGCCAGCTCATACAGGGGGCAAGAGACCCAGTACTTC
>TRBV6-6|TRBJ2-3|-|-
CASTEAGSDTQYF
TGTGCCAGCACAGAGGCGGGATCGGATACGCAGTATTTT